This T cell receptor (beta chain) came from a study of blood T cell repertoires in COVID-19. Study as a whole: Acute and convalescent COVID-19 specimens originated in the United States, Italy and Spain.

Germline CDR1 is SGHTA and CDR2 is FQGNSA. J gave up 1 base and V 5 bases, and 11 bases lay outside the gene matches. CDR3 length equals 16 residues. Original data processing: How many nucleated cells were present was estimated from reference gene primer amplification. Method: immunoSEQ multiplex PCR; TCRdb's copy keeps in-frame clones and lacks some. The V and J calls and clone size were taken over from that table, and D and trimming were inferred from the DNA. The table has over 60,000 clones, roughly 85% seen once. V and J are TRBV7-2 and TRBJ2-7; 7 bases fit TRBD1. Sequencing used peripheral blood. This clonotype was sampled from an elderly woman with active or convalescent COVID-19. The CDR3 spells CASSDYDRARSYEQYF. CDR3 in DNA: TGTGCCAGCAGCGATTACGACAGGGCCCGATCCTACGAGCAGTACTTC.